The clone carrying this TCR beta chain came up many times. Its cognate antigen is unknown. This entry belongs to a study of T cells in Graves' hyperthyroidism and ophthalmopathy. Findings and caveats of the study: Blood also carried most thyroid clonotypes expanded above 0.001.

This CDR3 region has 16 residues. V was trimmed by 7 bases and J by 0 bases, leaving 18 bases between them. The germline gives CDR1 LNHDA, CDR2 SQIVND (reference sequence). Diagnoses rested on clinical symptoms, serum thyroxine and TRAb, thyroid ultrasound and orbital computed tomography. What was amplified from RNA transcripts were TCR beta CDR3 regions. RT-PCR in the first round (using the HTBI primer set) targeted the TCR CDR3. TCRdb analysed the multiplex PCR reads with MiXCR anew, one entry per CDR3 protein. The top ten hold around 7.7% of the sample, which has a few hundred thousand distinct CDR3 sequences, 46% seen once.

V and J are TRBV19 and TRBJ1-1; D ambiguous. This TCR was sampled from a woman aged 18-29 years with Graves' hyperthyroidism. The sample was peripheral blood or thyroid tissue (not recorded which). The CDR3 DNA sequence: TGTGCCAGTACCGAAGGTGGGTTTCGGGTGAACACTGAAGCTTTCTTT. Translating it yields CASTEGGFRVNTEAFF. Full variable domain (rest looked up from reference TRBV19 and TRBJ1-1): DGGITQSPKYLFRKEGQNVTLSCEQNLNHDAMYWYRQDPGQGLRLIYYSQIVNDFQKGDIAEGYSVSREKKESFPLTVTSAQKNPTAFYLCASTEGGFRVNTEAFFGQGTRLTVV.